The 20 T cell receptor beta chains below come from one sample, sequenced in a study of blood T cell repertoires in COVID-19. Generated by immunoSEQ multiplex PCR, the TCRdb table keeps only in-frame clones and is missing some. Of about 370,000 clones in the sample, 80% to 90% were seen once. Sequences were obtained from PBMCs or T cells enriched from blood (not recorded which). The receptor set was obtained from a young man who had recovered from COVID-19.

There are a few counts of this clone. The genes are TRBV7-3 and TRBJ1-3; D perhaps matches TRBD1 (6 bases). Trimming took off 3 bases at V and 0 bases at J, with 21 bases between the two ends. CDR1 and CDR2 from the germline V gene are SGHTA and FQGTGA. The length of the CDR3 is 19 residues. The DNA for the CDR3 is TGTGCCAGCAGCTTCATGGGGGCAGGGCGGATGGTCTCTGGAAACACCATATATTTT. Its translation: CASSFMGAGRMVSGNTIYF. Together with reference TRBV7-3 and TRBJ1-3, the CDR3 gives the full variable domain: GAGVSQTPSNKVTEKGKYVELRCDPISGHTALYWYRQSLGQGPEFLIYFQGTGAADDSGLPNDRFFAVRPEGSVSTLKIQRTERGDSAVYLCASSFMGAGRMVSGNTIYFGEGSWLTVV.

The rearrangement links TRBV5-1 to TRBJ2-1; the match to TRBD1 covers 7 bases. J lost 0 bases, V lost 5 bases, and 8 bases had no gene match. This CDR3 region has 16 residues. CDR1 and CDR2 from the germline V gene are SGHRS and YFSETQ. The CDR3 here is CASSLTGDSSYNEQFF. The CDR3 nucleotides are TGCGCCAGCAGTCTAACAGGGGACAGCTCCTACAATGAGCAGTTCTTC.

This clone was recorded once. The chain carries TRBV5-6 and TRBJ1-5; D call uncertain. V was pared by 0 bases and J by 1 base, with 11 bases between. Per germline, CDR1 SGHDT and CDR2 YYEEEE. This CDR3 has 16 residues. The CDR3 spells CASSLGAGTSNQPQHF. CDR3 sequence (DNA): TGTGCCAGCAGCTTGGGGGCGGGTACAAGCAATCAGCCCCAGCATTTT.

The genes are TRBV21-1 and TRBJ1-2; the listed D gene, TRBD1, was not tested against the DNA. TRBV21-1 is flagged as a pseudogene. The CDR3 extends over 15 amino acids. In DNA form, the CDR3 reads TGTGCCAGCAGCAGAGCTAGACAGGGCGGCTATGGCTACACCTTC. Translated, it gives CASSRARQGGYGYTF.

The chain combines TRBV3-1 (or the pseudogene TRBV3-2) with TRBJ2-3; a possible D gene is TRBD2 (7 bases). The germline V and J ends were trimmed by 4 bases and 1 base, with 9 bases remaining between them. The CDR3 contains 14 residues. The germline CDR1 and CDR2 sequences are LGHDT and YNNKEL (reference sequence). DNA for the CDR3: TGTGCCAGCAGCCGAGGGGGGGGCACAGATACGCAGTATTTT. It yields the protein CASSRGGGTDTQYF.

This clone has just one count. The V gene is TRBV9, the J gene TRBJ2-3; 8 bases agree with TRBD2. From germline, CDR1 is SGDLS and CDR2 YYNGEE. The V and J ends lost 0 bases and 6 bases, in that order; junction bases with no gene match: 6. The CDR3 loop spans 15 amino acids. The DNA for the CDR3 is TGTGCCAGCAGCGTAGACGGGGGGGCCGATGATACGCAGTATTTT. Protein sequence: CASSVDGGADDTQYF. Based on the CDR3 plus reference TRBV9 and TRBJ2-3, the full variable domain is DSGVTQTPKHLITATGQRVTLRCSPRSGDLSVYWYQQSLDQGLQFLIQYYNGEERAKGNILERFSAQQFPDLHSELNLSSLELGDSALYFCASSVDGGADDTQYFGPGTRLTVL.

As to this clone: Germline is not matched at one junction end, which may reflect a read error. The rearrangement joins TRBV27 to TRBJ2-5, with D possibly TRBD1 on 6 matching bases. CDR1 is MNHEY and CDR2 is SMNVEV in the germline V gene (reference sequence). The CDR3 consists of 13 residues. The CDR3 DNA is TGTGCCAGCAGCAGGGGTACACAAGGGACCCAGTACTTC. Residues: CASSRGTQGTQYF.

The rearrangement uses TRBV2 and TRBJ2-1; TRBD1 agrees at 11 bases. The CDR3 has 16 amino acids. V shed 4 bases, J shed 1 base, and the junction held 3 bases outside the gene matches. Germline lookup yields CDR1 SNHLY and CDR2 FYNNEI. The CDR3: CASSGTGGASYNEQFF. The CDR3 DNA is TGTGCCAGCAGTGGGACAGGGGGCGCGTCCTACAATGAGCAGTTCTTC.

CDR3 sequence (DNA): TGCGCCAGCAGCCAAGATCAGCAGGGCCCAATCTACGAGCAGTACTTC. It is translated as CASSQDQQGPIYEQYF. J is TRBJ2-7 and V is TRBV4-1, with D possibly matching TRBD1 (5 bases). V was cut by 0 bases and J by 3 bases, with 15 bases left in between. CDR1 and CDR2 (germline): MGHRA, YSYEKL. The CDR3 is made up of 16 amino acids.

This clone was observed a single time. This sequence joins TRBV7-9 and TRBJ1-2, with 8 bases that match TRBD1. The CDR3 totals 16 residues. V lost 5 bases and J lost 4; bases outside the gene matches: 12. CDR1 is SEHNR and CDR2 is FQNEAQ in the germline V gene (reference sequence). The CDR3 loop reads CASSPPYSGQGYGYTF. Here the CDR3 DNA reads TGTGCCAGCAGCCCGCCCTATTCTGGACAGGGCTATGGCTACACCTTC.

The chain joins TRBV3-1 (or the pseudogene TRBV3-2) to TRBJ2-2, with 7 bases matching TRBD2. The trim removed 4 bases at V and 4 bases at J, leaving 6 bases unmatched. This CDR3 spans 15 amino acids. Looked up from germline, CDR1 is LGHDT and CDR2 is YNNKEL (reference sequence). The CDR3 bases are TGTGCCAGCAGCCGGTGGGACTACAGCACCGGGGAGCTGTTTTTT. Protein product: CASSRWDYSTGELFF.

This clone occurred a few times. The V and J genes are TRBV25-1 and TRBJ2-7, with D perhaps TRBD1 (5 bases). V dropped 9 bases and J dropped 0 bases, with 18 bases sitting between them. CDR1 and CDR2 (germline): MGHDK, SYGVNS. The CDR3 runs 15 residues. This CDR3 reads CASAHQATVSYEQYF. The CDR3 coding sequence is TGTGCCAGTGCTCATCAGGCGACAGTCTCCTACGAGCAGTACTTC.

CDR3 protein: CASGARGQTGNEQFF. The DNA for the CDR3 is TGTGCCAGTGGAGCCAGGGGGCAAACAGGGAATGAGCAGTTCTTC. V gene TRBV19 combines with J gene TRBJ2-1; 8 nucleotides agree with TRBD1. The length of the CDR3 is 15 residues. Germline lookup yields CDR1 LNHDA and CDR2 SQIVND (reference sequence). Trimming removed 8 bases from V and 7 bases from J; junction bases left unmatched: 13.

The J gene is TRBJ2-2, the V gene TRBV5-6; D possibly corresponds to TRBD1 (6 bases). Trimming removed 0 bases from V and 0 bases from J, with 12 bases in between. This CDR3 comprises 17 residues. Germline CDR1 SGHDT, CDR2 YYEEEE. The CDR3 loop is CASSLANRVANTGELFF. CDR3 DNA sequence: TGTGCCAGCAGCTTGGCTAACAGGGTGGCGAACACCGGGGAGCTGTTTTTT.

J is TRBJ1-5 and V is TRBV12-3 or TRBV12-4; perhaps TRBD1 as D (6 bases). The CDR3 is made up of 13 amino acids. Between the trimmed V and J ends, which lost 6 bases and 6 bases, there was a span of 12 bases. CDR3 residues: CASSRPGVQPQHF. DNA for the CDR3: TGTGCCAGCAGCCGCCCAGGGGTTCAGCCCCAGCATTTT.

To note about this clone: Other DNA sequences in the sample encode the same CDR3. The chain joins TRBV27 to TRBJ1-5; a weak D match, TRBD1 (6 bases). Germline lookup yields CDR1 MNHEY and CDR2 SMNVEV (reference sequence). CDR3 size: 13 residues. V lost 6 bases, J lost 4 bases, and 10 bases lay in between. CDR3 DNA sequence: TGTGCCAGCAGCTTAACAGGGAATCAGCCCCAGCATTTT. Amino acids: CASSLTGNQPQHF.

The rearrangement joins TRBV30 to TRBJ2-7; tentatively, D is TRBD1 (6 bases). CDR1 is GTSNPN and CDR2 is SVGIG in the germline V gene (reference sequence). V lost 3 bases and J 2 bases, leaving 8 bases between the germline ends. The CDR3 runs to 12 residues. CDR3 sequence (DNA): TGTGCCTGGAGACAGGGCCCCTACGAGCAGTACTTC. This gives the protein CAWRQGPYEQYF.

CDR3 coding DNA: TGTGCCAGCAGCTTACGCCAGACCTACGAGCAGTACTTC. It is translated as CASSLRQTYEQYF. The rearrangement links TRBV5-5 to TRBJ2-7, with D hard to call. Germline lookup yields CDR1 SGHKS and CDR2 YYEKEE (reference sequence). The CDR3 runs to 13 residues. V lost 2 bases, J lost 2 bases, and 8 bases lay in between.

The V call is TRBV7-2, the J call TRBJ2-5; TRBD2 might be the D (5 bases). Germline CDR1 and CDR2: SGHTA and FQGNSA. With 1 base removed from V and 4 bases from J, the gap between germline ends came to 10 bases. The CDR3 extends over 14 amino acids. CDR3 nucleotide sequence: TGTGCCAGCAGCTTAGGGACTCTTCGAGAGACCCAGTACTTC. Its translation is CASSLGTLRETQYF.

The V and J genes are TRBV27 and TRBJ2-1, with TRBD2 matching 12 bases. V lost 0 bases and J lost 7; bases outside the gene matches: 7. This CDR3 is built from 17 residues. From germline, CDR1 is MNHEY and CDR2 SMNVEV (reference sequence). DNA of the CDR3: TGTGCCAGCAGTTTATCGTTGGCTCTAGCGGGGGGGAATGAGCAGTTCTTC. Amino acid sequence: CASSLSLALAGGNEQFF.